This T cell receptor (beta chain) appears in the sequencing data of a study of blood T cell repertoires in COVID-19. Study summary: Sites across the United States, Italy and Spain contributed samples from acute and convalescent COVID-19. In each case, the material was cDNA or gDNA derived from T cells, B-cell-depleted T cells, or PBMCs.

Source study methods: Amplification of reference gene primers provided the estimated nucleated cell counts. Clones were read by immunoSEQ multiplex PCR, and TCRdb kept only the in-frame ones, dropping some. That table gives V, J and clone size, and the DNA gave D and trimming. The sample holds hundreds of thousands of clones, around 80% seen once. Seattle researchers signed up patients amid active infection and tracked them longitudinally. This CDR3 region has 13 residues. The germline CDR1 and CDR2 sequences are SGHRS and YFSETQ. V was clipped by 3 bases and J by 8 bases, with 11 bases between them. Specimen: peripheral blood. The clonotype comes from a young woman with COVID-19, enrolled during active disease. The V gene is TRBV5-1, the J gene TRBJ1-4; a weak D match, TRBD1 (6 bases). The DNA of the CDR3 is TGCGCCAGCAGCTGGCAGGGGAGCGAAAAACTGTTTTTT. It translates to CASSWQGSEKLFF. Full variable domain (outside the CDR3, taken from reference TRBV5-1 and TRBJ1-4): KAGVTQTPRYLIKTRGQQVTLSCSPISGHRSVSWYQQTPGQGLQFLFEYFSETQRNKGNFPGRFSGRQFSNSRSEMNVSTLELGDSALYLCASSWQGSEKLFFGSGTQLSVL.